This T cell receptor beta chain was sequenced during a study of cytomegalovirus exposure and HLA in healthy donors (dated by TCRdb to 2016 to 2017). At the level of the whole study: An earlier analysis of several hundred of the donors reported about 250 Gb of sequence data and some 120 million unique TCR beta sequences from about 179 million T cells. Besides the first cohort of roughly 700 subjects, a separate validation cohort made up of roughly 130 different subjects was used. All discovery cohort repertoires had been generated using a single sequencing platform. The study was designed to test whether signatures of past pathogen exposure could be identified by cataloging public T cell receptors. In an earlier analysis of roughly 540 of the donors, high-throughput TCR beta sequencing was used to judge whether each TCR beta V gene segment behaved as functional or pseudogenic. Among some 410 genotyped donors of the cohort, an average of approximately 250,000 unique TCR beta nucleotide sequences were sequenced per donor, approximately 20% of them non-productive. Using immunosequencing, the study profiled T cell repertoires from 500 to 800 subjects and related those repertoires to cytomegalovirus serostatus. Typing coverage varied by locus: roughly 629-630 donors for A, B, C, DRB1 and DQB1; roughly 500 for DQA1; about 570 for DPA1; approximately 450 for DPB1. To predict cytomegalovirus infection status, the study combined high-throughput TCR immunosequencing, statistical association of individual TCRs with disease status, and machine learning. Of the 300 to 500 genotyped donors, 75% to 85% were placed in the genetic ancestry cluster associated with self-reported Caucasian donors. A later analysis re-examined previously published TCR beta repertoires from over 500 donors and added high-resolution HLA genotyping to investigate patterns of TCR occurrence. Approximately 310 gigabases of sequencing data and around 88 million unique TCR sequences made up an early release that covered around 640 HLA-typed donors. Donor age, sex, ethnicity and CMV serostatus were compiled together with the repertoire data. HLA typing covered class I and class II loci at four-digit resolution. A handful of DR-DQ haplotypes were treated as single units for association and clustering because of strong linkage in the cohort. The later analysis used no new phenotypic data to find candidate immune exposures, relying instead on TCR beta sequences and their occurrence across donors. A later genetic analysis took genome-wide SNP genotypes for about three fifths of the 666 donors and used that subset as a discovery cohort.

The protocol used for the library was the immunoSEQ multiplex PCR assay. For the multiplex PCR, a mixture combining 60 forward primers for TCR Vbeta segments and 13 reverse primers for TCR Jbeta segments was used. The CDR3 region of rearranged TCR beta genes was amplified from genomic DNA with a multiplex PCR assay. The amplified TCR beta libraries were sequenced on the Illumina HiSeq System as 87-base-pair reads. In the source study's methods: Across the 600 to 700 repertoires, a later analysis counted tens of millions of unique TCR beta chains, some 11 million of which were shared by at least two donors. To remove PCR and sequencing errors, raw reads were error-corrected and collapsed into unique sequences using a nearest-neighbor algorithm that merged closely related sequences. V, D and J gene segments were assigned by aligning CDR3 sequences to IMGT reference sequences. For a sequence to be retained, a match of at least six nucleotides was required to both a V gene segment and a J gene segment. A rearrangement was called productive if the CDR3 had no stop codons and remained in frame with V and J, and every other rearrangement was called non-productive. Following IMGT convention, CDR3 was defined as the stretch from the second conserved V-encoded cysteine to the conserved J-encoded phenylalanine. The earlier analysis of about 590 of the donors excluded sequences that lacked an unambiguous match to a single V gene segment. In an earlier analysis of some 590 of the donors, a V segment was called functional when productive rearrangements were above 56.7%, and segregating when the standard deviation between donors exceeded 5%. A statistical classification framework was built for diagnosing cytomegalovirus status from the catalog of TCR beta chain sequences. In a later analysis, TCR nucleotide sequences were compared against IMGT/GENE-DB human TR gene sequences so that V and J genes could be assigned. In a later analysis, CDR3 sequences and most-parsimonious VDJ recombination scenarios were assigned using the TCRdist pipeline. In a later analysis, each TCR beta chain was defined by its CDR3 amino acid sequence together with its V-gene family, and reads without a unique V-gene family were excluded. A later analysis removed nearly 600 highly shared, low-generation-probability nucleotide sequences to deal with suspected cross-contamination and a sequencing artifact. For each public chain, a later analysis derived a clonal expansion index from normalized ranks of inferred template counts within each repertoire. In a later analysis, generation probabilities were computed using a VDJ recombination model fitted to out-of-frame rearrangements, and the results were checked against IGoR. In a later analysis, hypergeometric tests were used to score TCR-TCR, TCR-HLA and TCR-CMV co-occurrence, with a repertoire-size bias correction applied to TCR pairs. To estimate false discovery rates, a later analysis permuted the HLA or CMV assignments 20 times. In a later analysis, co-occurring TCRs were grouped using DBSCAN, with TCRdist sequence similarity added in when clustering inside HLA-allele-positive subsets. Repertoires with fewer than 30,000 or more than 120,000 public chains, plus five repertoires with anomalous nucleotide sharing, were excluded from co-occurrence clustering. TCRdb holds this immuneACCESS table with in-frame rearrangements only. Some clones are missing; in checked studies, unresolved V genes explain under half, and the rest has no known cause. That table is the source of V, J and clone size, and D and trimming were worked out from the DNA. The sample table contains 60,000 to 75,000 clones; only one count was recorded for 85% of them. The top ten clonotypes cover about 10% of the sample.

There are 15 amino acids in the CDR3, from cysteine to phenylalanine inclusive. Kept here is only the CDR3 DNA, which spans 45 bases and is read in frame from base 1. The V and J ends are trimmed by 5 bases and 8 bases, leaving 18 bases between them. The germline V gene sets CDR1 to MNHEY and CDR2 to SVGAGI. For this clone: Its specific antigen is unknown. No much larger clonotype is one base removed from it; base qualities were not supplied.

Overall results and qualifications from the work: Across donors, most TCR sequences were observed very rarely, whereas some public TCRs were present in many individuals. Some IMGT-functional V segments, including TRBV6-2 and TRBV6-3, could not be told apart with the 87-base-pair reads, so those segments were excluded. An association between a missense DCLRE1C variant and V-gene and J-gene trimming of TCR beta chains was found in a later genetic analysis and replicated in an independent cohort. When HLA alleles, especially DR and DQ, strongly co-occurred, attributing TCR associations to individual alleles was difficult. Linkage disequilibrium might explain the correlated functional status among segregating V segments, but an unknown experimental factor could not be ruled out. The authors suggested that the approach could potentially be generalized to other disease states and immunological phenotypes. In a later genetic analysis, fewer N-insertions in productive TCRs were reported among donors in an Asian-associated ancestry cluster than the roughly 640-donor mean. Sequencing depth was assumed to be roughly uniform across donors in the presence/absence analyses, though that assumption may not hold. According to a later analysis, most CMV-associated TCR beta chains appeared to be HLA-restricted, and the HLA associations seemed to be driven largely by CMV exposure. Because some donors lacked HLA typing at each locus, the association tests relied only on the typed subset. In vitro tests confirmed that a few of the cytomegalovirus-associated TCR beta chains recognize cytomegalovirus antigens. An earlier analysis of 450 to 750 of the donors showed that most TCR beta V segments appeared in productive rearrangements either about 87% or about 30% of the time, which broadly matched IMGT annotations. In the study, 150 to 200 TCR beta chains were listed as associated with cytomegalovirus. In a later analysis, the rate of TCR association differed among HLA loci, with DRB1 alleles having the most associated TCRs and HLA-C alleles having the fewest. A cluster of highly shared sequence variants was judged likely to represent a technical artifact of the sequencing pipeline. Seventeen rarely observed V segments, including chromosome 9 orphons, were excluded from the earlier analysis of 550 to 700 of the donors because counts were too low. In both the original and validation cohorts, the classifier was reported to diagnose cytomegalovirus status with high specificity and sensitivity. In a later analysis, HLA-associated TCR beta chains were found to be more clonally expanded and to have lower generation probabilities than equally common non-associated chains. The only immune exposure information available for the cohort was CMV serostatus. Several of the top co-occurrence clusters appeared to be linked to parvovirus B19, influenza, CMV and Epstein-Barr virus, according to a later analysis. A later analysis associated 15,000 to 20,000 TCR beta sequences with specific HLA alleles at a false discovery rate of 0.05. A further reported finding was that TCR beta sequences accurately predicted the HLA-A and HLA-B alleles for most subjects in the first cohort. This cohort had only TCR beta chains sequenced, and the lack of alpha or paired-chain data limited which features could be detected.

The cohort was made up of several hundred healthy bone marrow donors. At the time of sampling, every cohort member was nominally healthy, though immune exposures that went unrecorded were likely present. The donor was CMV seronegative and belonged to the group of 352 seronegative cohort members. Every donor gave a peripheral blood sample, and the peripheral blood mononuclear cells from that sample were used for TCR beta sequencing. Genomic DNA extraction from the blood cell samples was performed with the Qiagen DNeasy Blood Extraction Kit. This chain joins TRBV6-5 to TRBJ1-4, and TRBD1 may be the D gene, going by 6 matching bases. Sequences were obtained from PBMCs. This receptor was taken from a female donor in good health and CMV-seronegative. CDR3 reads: CASSTTQGVGEKLFF. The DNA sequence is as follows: TGTGCCAGCAGTACTACACAGGGAGTCGGGGAAAAACTGTTTTTT.